A selection of T cell receptor beta chains follows, all from one sample in a study of OX40 agonist ivuxolimab in advanced cancers. Sequencing used immunoSEQ multiplex PCR; TCRdb keeps in-frame clones, though not all of them. In the table there are some 60,000 clones, around 86% of which are singletons. The sequencing here drew on CD4+ or CD8+ T cells sorted from blood, taken in a trial of the OX40 agonist ivuxolimab. These receptors came from an adult with an advanced solid tumor such as melanoma, head and neck, liver or kidney cancer. The CDR3 runs from the conserved cysteine through the conserved F or W. The order of the fields is clone size, J gene, D gene, V gene, CDR3 DNA, CDR3 protein. A D gene is named only where the DNA matches it firmly. Rows give clone size only sometimes, using once, few, many, or a class for an expanded clone.

. TRBJ1-2 . TRBV6-5 TGTGCCAGCAGTTGGGGGGCTGGCTACACCTTC CASSWGAGYTF
. TRBJ2-7 TRBD1 TRBV5-4 TGTGCCAGCAGCTGGGTGGCAGGGGGCGAGCAGTACTTC CASSWVAGGEQYF
. TRBJ2-3 TRBD1 TRBV29-1 TGCAGCGGAGGACAGGGGCCCCCTGGCACAGATACGCAGTATTTT CSGGQGPPGTDTQYF
. TRBJ1-1 . TRBV27 TGTGCCAGCAGTTTAGGGAGAGGGACTGAAGCTTTCTTT CASSLGRGTEAFF
. TRBJ2-5 TRBD2 TRBV11-2 TGTGCCAGCAGCTTAGCCCCTGGGGGGGTACAACAAGAGACCCAGTACTTC CASSLAPGGVQQETQYF
. TRBJ2-7 TRBD2 TRBV4-1 TGCGCCAGCAGCCAAGTTACTAGCGGGGACTACGAGCAGTACTTC CASSQVTSGDYEQYF
. TRBJ1-2 . TRBV6-5 TGTGCCAGCAGTCCTGGGAGCGACTATGGCTACACCTTC CASSPGSDYGYTF
. TRBJ2-7 TRBD2 TRBV28 TGTGCCAGCAGTGCGGGGGGTTACGAGCAGTACTTC CASSAGGYEQYF
. TRBJ2-3 . TRBV11-1 TGTGCCAGCAGCTTAGTCGGCCGGATCACAGATACGCAGTATTTT CASSLVGRITDTQYF
. TRBJ2-7 . TRBV6-6 TGTGCCAGCAGTACCCCGGCAGGCGAGCAGTACTTC CASSTPAGEQYF
. TRBJ2-2 TRBD1 TRBV19 TGTGCCAGTAGTATGGGGACAGGGAGGGTCGGGGAGCTGTTTTTT CASSMGTGRVGELFF
. TRBJ2-3 TRBD2 TRBV5-1 TGCGCCAGCAGCTTGGCCCTGGGGGAGCGGGGAGATACGCAGTATTTT CASSLALGERGDTQYF
. TRBJ2-7 . TRBV4-2 TGTGCCAGCAGCCAAGATCGGGGGCGATACGAGCAGTACTTC CASSQDRGRYEQYF
. TRBJ1-1 . TRBV2 TGTGCCAGCAGTGAAGCGGCCAACACTGAAGCTTTCTTT CASSEAANTEAFF
. TRBJ2-5 TRBD2 TRBV11-2 TGTGCCAGCAGCTTTAGTACAGCGGGAGTGGAGCAGTACTTC CASSFSTAGVEQYF
. TRBJ2-2 . TRBV5-8 TGTGCCAGCAGCTTAGGACAGAGAACCGGGGAGCTGTTTTTT CASSLGQRTGELFF
. TRBJ2-7 . TRBV15 TGTGCCACCAGCAGAGATCGATTTACAGACGAGCAGTACTTC CATSRDRFTDEQYF
. TRBJ1-3 . TRBV15 TGTGCCACCAGCAGAGGCCAGGGTCTAGGAGGAAACACCATATATTTT CATSRGQGLGGNTIYF
. TRBJ2-3 . TRBV5-1 TGCGCCAGCAGCTTGGAAACAGGAAACACAGATACGCAGTATTTT CASSLETGNTDTQYF
. TRBJ1-2 TRBD1 TRBV19 TGTGCCACCGGGGACAGGAGAAACTATGGCTACACCTTC CATGDRRNYGYTF
. TRBJ2-1 . TRBV6-6 TGTGCCAGCAGTTACCTCGGTCGAGACAATGAGCAGTTCTTC CASSYLGRDNEQFF
. TRBJ1-1 . TRBV5-4 TGTGCCAGCACCCGGGACGGGGTGAACACTGAAGCTTTCTTT CASTRDGVNTEAFF
. TRBJ1-5 . TRBV6-4 TGTGCCAGCAGTGTCACAGAAAATCAGCCCCAGCATTTT CASSVTENQPQHF
once TRBJ2-3 . TRBV6-1 TGTGCCAGCAGTCCAGGCGCCGGGGGTACGCAGTATTTT CASSPGAGGTQYF
. TRBJ2-1 TRBD2 TRBV28 TGTGCCAGCAGTTTCCGCCGTAGCGGGAGAAACAATGAGCAGTTCTTC CASSFRRSGRNNEQFF
. TRBJ2-3 . TRBV4-2 TGTGCCAGCAGCCAAGGGGAGAGCACAGATACGCAGTATTTT CASSQGESTDTQYF
. TRBJ2-3 . TRBV29-1 TGCAGCGTTGAGGCACGGAACACAGATACGCAGTATTTT CSVEARNTDTQYF
once TRBJ2-5 . TRBV5-1 TGCGCCAGCAGCTTGGGGCAGAAAGAGACCCAGTACTTC CASSLGQKETQYF
. TRBJ2-1 TRBD2 TRBV11-3 TGTGCCAGCACTAGCGGGAGAGTTCCTGAGCAGTTCTTC CASTSGRVPEQFF
. TRBJ1-3 . TRBV10-3 TGTGCCATCAGGCAGGGAGTTGGAAACACCATATATTTT CAIRQGVGNTIYF
few TRBJ2-7 TRBD1 TRBV2 TGTGCCAGCACGGACAGGGGGGTGGGCGAGCAGTACTTC CASTDRGVGEQYF
. TRBJ2-2 . TRBV5-6 TGTGCCAGCAGCTTGGGAAGTACGAACACCGGGGAGCTGTTTTTT CASSLGSTNTGELFF
few TRBJ2-7 . TRBV6-1 TGTGCCAGCAGTGACCTCCCTCAGGGCGCGGGCTACGAGCAGTACTTC CASSDLPQGAGYEQYF
. TRBJ2-3 . TRBV5-1 TGCGCCAGCAGCTTGTGGGCAGATACGCAGTATTTT CASSLWADTQYF
. TRBJ2-7 . TRBV29-1 TGCAGCGTTGAAGTTTCCCGTGGCGAGCAGTACTTC CSVEVSRGEQYF
. TRBJ2-7 . TRBV6-6 TGTGCCAGCAGGACCGGGACATCGACCTACGAGCAGTACTTC CASRTGTSTYEQYF
. TRBJ1-1 TRBD1 TRBV10-3 TGTGCCATCAGGGGACAGGGGGACGTCATGAACACTGAAGCTTTCTTT CAIRGQGDVMNTEAFF
. TRBJ1-2 . TRBV7-3 TGTGCCATGAACCCCTGGGTCCTAGGAGGCTACACCTTC CAMNPWVLGGYTF
. TRBJ2-7 TRBD2 TRBV9 TGTGCCAGCAGCCCAAGACTAGCGGGGGGACCTAGGTACGAGCAGTACTTC CASSPRLAGGPRYEQYF
once TRBJ1-4 . TRBV9 TGTGCCAGCAGTCAAGGCCGCAATGAAAAACTGTTTTTT CASSQGRNEKLFF
few TRBJ1-3 . TRBV7-8 TGTGCCAGCAGCTTAGCCGGAGGTTCTTCTGGAAACACCATATATTTT CASSLAGGSSGNTIYF